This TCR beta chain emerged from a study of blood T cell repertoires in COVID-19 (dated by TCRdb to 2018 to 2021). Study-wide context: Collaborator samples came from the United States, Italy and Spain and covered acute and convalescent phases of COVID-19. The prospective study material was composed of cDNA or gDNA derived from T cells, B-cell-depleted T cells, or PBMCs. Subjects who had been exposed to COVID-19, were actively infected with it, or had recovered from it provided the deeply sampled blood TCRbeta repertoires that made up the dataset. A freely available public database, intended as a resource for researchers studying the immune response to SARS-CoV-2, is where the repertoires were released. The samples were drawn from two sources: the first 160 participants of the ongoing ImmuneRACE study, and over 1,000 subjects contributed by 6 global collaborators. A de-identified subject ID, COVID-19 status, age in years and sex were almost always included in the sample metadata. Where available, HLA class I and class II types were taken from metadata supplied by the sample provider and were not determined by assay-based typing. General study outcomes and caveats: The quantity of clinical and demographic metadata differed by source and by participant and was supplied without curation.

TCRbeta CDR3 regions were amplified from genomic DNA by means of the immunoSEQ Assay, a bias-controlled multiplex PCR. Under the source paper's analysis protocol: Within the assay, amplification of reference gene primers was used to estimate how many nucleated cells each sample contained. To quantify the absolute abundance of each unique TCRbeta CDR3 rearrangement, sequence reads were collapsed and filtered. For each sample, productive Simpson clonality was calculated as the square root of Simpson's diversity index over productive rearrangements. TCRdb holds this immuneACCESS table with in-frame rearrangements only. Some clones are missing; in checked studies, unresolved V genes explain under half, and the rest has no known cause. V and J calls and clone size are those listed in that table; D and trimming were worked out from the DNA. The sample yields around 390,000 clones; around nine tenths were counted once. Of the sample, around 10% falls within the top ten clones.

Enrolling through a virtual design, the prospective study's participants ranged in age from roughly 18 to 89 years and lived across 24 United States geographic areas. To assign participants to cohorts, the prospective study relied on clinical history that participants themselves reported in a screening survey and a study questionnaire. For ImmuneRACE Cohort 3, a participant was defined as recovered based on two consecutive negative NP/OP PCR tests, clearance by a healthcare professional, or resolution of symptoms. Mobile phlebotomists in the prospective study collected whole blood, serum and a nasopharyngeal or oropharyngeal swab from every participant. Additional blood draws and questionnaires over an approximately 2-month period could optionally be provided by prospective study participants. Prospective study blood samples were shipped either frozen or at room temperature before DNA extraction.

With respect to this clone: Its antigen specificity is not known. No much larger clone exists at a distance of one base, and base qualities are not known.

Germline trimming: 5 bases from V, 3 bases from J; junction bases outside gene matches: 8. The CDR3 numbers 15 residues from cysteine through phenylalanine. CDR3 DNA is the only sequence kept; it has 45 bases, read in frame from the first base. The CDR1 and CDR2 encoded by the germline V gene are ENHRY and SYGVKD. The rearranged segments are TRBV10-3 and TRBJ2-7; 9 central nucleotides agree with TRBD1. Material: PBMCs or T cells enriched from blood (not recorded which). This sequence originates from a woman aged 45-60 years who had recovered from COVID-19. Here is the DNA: TGTGCCATCAGTAAAGGGACAGGGTTAGACTACGAGCAGTACTTC. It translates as CAISKGTGLDYEQYF.